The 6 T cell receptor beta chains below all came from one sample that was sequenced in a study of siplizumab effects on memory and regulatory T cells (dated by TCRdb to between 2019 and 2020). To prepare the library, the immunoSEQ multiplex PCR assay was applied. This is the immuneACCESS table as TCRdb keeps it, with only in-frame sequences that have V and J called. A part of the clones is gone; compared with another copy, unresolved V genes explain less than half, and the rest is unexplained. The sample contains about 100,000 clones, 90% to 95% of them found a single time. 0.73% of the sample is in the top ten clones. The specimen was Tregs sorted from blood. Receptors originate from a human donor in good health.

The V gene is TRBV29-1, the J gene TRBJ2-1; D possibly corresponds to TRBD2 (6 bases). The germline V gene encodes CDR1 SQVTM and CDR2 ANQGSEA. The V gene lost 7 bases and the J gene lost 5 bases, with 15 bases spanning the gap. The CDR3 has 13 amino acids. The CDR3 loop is CSGWRGTDNEQFF. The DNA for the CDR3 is TGCAGCGGGTGGAGGGGAACTGACAATGAGCAGTTCTTC.

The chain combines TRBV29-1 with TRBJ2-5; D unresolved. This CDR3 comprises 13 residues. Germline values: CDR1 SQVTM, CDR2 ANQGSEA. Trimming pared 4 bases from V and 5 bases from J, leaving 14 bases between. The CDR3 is CSVARTLGETQYF. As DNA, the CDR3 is TGCAGCGTTGCACGAACCCTGGGGGAGACCCAGTACTTC.

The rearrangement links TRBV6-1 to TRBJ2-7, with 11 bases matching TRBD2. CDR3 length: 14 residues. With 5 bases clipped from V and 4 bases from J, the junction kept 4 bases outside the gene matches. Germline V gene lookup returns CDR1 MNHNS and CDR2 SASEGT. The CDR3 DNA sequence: TGTGCCAGCAGTATGGGACTAGCGGAGTACGAGCAGTACTTC. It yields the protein CASSMGLAEYEQYF.

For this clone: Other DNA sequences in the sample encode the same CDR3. Written as DNA, the CDR3 is TGTGCCAGCAGTTACCGGGCTGAAGCTTTCTTT. This gives the protein CASSYRAEAFF. The genes are TRBV6-5 and TRBJ1-1; D gene uncertain. V lost 2 bases, J lost 6 bases, and 4 bases lay in between. CDR3 length: 11 residues. Germline CDR1 reads MNHEY; CDR2 reads SVGAGI.

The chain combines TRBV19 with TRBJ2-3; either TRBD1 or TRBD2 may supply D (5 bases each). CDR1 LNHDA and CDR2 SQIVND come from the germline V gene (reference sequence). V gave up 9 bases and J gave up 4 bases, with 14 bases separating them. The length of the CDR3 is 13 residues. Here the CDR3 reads CASAPRGADTQYF. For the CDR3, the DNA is TGTGCCAGCGCACCCCGAGGGGCAGATACGCAGTATTTT.

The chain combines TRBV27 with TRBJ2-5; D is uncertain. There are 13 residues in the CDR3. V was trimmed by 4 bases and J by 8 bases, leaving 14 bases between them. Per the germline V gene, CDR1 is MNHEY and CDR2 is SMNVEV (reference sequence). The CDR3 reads CASSSLLGITQYF. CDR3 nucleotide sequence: TGTGCCAGCAGTTCCCTCTTAGGGATCACCCAGTACTTC.